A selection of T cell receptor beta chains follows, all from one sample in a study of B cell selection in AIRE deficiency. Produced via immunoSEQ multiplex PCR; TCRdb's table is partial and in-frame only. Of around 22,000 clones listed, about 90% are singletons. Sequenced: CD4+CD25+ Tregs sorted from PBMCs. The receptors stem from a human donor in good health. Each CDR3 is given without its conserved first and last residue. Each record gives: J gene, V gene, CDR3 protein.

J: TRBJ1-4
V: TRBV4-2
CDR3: ASSSATNEKLF

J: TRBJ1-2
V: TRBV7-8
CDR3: ASSLGQVSLGYGYT

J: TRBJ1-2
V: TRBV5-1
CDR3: ASSPRFHGNYGYT

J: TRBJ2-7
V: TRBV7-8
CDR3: ASSFLGLAGVSEQY

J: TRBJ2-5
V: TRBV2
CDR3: ASSESRGRETQY

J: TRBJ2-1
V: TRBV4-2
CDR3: ASSPGTSGGGNEQF

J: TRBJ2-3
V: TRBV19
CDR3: ASSIERGASTQY

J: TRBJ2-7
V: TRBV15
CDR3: ATSRDQGLEQY

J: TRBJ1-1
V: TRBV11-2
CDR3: ASSLGAGLNTEAF

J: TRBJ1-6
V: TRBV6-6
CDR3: ASSSRTGESPLH

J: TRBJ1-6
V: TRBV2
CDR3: ATQGANSPLH

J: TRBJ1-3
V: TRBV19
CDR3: ASSQQSSGNTIY

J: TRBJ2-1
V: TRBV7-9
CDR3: ASRTIAGGSYNEQF

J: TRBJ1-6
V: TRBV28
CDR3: ASSLSRLGGGTYNSPLH

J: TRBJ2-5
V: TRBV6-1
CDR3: ASSATLAGGQTQY

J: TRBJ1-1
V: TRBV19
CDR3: ASTYFPNTEAF

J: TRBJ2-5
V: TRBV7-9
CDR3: ASSLGTLREEETQY

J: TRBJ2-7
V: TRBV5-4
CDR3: ASSPPGSYEQY

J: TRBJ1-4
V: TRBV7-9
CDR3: ASSSGQGNEKLF

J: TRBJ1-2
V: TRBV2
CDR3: ASISYQGLGSYGYT

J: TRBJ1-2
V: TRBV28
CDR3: ASRTGAGVGGPGYT

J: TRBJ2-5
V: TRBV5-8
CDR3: ASSPQGGARKTQY

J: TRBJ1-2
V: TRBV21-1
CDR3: ASSRHLISYGYT

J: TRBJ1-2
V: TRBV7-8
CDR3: ASSLAGFRGRANYGYT

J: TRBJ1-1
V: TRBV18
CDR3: ASSRVRQSNTEAF

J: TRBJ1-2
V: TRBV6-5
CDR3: ASSKGTGGYT

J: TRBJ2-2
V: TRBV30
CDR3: ACQTSVTGELF

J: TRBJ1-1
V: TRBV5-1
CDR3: ASGRQGLNTEAF

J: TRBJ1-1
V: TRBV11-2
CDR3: ASSLREPNTEAF

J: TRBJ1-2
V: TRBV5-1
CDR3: ASSLSSGFNYGCT

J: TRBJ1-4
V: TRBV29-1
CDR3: SVGQARDEKLF

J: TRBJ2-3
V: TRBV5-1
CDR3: ASRQKTSTDTQY

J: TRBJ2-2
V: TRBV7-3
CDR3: ASSLQDGPTGELF

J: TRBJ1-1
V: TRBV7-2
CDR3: ASSLVQGAWAF

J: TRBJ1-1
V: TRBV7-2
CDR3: ASSFRLVTNTEAF

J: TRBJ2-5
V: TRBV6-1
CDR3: ASRWNYQETQY